Here is one T cell receptor (beta chain) with its context. Its antigen remains unidentified. Based on clinical symptoms, serum thyroxine and TRAb, thyroid ultrasound and orbital computed tomography, diagnoses were reached. The data were obtained in a study of T cells in Graves' hyperthyroidism and ophthalmopathy. Study-wide points: Most expanded thyroid clonotypes above 0.001 recurred in blood.

There were TCR beta CDR3 regions amplified from RNA transcripts. The HTBI primer set drove a first-round RT-PCR of the TCR CDR3. TCRdb reanalysed the multiplex PCR reads using MiXCR and keeps one entry per CDR3 protein. Among approximately 640,000 distinct CDR3 sequences listed, just under 45% were seen once. This receptor was taken from an adult man with Graves' disease, either hyperthyroidism or ophthalmopathy (not recorded which). Sequenced material: peripheral blood or thyroid tissue (not recorded which).

This chain's CDR3 is CASSVSSTEAFF. The CDR3 nucleotides read TGTGCCAGCAGTGTGAGTAGCACTGAAGCTTTCTTT. The chain recombines TRBV6-5 with TRBJ1-1; D gene ambiguous. The CDR3 totals 12 residues. Per germline, CDR1 MNHEY and CDR2 SVGAGI. Trimming removed 5 bases at V and 4 bases at J, with 8 bases between.